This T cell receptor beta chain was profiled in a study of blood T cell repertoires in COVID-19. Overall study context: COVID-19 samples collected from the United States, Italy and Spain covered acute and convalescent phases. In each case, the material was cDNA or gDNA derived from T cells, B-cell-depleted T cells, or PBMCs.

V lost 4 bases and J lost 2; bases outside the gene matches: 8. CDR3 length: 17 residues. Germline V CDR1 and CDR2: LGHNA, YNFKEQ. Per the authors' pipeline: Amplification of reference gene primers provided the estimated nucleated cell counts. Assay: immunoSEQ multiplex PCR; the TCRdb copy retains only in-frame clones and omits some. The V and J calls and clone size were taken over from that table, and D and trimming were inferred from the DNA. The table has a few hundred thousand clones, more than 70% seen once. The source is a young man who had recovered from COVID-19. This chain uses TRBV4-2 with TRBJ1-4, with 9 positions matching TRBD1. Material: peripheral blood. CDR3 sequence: CASSPSGTGNTNEKLFF. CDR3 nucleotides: TGTGCCAGCAGCCCTTCCGGGACAGGGAACACTAATGAAAAACTGTTTTTT.